The next 12 T cell receptor beta chains were all read from a single sample in a study of cytomegalovirus exposure and HLA in healthy donors. Libraries were prepared by immunoSEQ multiplex PCR; TCRdb keeps only in-frame clonotypes and omits some of them. Of under 80,000 clones listed, about 90% are singletons. The sequencing input was PBMCs. Source of these receptors: a young woman in good health and CMV-seronegative.

The J gene is TRBJ1-5, the V gene TRBV28; no firm D call. V lost 2 bases and J 2 bases, leaving 10 bases between the germline ends. Germline CDR1 MDHEN, CDR2 SYDVKM. There are 15 residues in the CDR3. CDR3 sequence: CASSLAREGNQPQHF. CDR3 in DNA: TGTGCCAGCAGTTTAGCCCGGGAAGGCAATCAGCCCCAGCATTTT.

The V and J genes are TRBV7-2 and TRBJ1-4; 11 bases fit TRBD1. After removal of 4 bases from V and 6 bases from J, the junction contained 1 base not matched to a gene. The CDR3 extends over 14 amino acids. The germline CDR1 and CDR2 sequences are SGHTA and FQGNSA. The CDR3 reads CASSSGQGDEKLFF. Written as DNA, the CDR3 is TGTGCCAGCAGCTCGGGACAGGGGGATGAAAAACTGTTTTTT.

This rearrangement joins TRBV27 to TRBJ2-3, with D perhaps TRBD2 (6 bases). The CDR3 contains 16 residues. V was clipped by 6 bases and J by 0 bases, with 16 bases between them. The germline CDR1 and CDR2 sequences are MNHEY and SMNVEV (reference sequence). The CDR3 reads CASSLSAGTSTDTQYF. CDR3 in DNA: TGTGCCAGCAGCCTGTCTGCAGGGACTAGCACAGATACGCAGTATTTT.

The chain joins TRBV5-1 to TRBJ2-2, with D perhaps matching TRBD2 (6 bases). V lost 1 base, J lost 2 bases, and 12 bases lay in between. This CDR3 comprises 16 residues. The germline gives CDR1 SGHRS, CDR2 YFSETQ. The CDR3 bases are TGCGCCAGCAGCTTGTTGTGGCGGGAAAACACCGGGGAGCTGTTTTTT. Amino acids: CASSLLWRENTGELFF.

V gene TRBV2 combines with J gene TRBJ2-7; D is possibly TRBD1 (6 bases). Germline values: CDR1 SNHLY, CDR2 FYNNEI. V lost 8 bases, J lost 4 bases, and 12 bases lay in between. The CDR3 has 12 residues. The CDR3 region has the DNA TGTGCCAGCTGGGGACAAAATTACGAGCAGTACTTC. This codes for CASWGQNYEQYF.

J is TRBJ1-1 and V is TRBV28, with 10 positions matching TRBD1. Germline CDR1 is MDHEN and CDR2 is SYDVKM. This CDR3 has 14 residues. Trimming removed 5 bases from V and 3 bases from J; junction bases left unmatched: 3. CDR3 sequence reads: CASSTGTGDTEAFF. The DNA for the CDR3 is TGTGCCAGCAGTACCGGGACAGGGGACACTGAAGCTTTCTTT.

V and J are TRBV27 and TRBJ1-1; 7 bases fit TRBD1. In germline, CDR1 is MNHEY, CDR2 SMNVEV (reference sequence). The J segment lost 0 bases and the V segment lost 6 bases, leaving 13 bases of the junction unmatched. The CDR3 runs 17 residues. CDR3 nucleotide sequence: TGTGCCAGCAGCCCCAGGGGGACACCTAACATGAACACTGAAGCTTTCTTT. It specifies CASSPRGTPNMNTEAFF.

This rearrangement joins TRBV5-1 to TRBJ2-2, with 10 bases matching TRBD1. This CDR3 region has 16 residues. Trimming at V came to 4 bases and at J to 4 bases, leaving 7 bases not matched to a gene. Germline CDR1 and CDR2: SGHRS and YFSETQ. This CDR3 reads CASSPGQGVGTGELFF. The DNA of the CDR3 is TGCGCCAGCAGCCCCGGACAGGGGGTTGGCACCGGGGAGCTGTTTTTT.

This clone was seen once. The genes are TRBV6-5 and TRBJ1-4; a possible D gene is TRBD1 (6 bases). Trimming stripped 7 bases from V and 5 bases from J, with 17 bases between. Per germline, CDR1 MNHEY and CDR2 SVGAGI. CDR3 length: 15 residues. The CDR3: CASTNLGGWNEKLFF. The CDR3 DNA sequence: TGTGCCAGCACTAACTTAGGGGGTTGGAATGAAAAACTGTTTTTT.

This clone was seen a single time. The chain is built from TRBV19 and TRBJ2-1; 7 bases are shared with TRBD2. The ends lost 1 base at V and 6 bases at J; junction bases unmatched: 6. From germline, CDR1 is LNHDA and CDR2 SQIVND (reference sequence). This CDR3 region has 15 residues. CDR3 nucleotides: TGTGCCAGTAGTATAGGGACTAGTAGAATCAATGAGCAGTTCTTC. Translation gives CASSIGTSRINEQFF.

V and J are TRBV28 and TRBJ2-1; D gene ambiguous. In germline, CDR1 is MDHEN, CDR2 SYDVKM. V lost 2 bases, J lost 1 base, and 15 bases lay in between. The CDR3 covers 17 residues. CDR3 residues: CASSLVGGMASYNEQFF. For the CDR3, the DNA is TGTGCCAGCAGTTTAGTAGGCGGTATGGCTTCCTACAATGAGCAGTTCTTC. The full variable domain, in which reference TRBV28 and TRBJ2-1 provide the parts outside the CDR3, is DVKVTQSSRYLVKRTGEKVFLECVQDMDHENMFWYRQDPGLGLRLIYFSYDVKMKEKGDIPEGYSVSREKKERFSLILESASTNQTSMYLCASSLVGGMASYNEQFFGPGTRLTVL.

V gene TRBV6-5 combines with J gene TRBJ2-1, with unresolved D. This CDR3 has 11 residues. Germline V gives CDR1 MNHEY, CDR2 SVGAGI. Deletions cut 6 bases from V and 5 bases from J, with 5 bases between. CDR3: CASRANNEQFF. DNA of the CDR3: TGTGCCAGCAGAGCGAACAATGAGCAGTTCTTC.